A selection of T cell receptor beta chains follows, all from one sample in a study of T cell responses to AZD1222 COVID-19 vaccine. Generated by immunoSEQ multiplex PCR, the TCRdb table keeps only in-frame clones and is missing some. The sample records about 180,000 clones, 85% to 95% being singletons. Material: peripheral blood, obtained 28 days after the second AZD1222 dose. The receptor source for this set is an adult who received the AZD1222 COVID-19 vaccine. The conserved cysteine and the conserved F or W are not part of the CDR3 here. The order of the fields is V gene, J gene, CDR3 protein.

V gene: TRBV29-1; J gene: TRBJ1-2; CDR3 protein: SVEGIPNYGYT
V gene: TRBV10-3; J gene: TRBJ2-7; CDR3 protein: ATSGSYEQY
V gene: TRBV3-1/TRBV3-2; J gene: TRBJ1-5; CDR3 protein: ASSRQLDQPQH
V gene: TRBV7-6; J gene: TRBJ1-4; CDR3 protein: ASSASGGSNEKLF
V gene: TRBV29-1; J gene: TRBJ2-3; CDR3 protein: TGRVAGGTDTQY
V gene: TRBV2; J gene: TRBJ1-5; CDR3 protein: ASSEDRPSNQPQH
V gene: TRBV24-1; J gene: TRBJ2-1; CDR3 protein: ATSERPGQGASDQF
V gene: TRBV6-1; J gene: TRBJ2-5; CDR3 protein: ASSEVAGGYGTQY
V gene: TRBV27; J gene: TRBJ1-4; CDR3 protein: ASSLTTGINEKLF
V gene: TRBV6-5; J gene: TRBJ2-7; CDR3 protein: ASSTDRSSYEQY
V gene: TRBV18; J gene: TRBJ2-2; CDR3 protein: ASSPRQADGSWTGELF
V gene: TRBV2; J gene: TRBJ1-1; CDR3 protein: ASSERQGHTEAF
V gene: TRBV5-7; J gene: TRBJ1-2; CDR3 protein: ASSPTGHETYGYT
V gene: TRBV6-1; J gene: TRBJ1-1; CDR3 protein: ASSEPWQGKSEAF
V gene: TRBV24-1; J gene: TRBJ2-7; CDR3 protein: ATSDGGSSYEQY
V gene: TRBV12-3/TRBV12-4; J gene: TRBJ1-5; CDR3 protein: ASSPGVGSQH
V gene: TRBV10-3; J gene: TRBJ2-3; CDR3 protein: AIREQSDTQY
V gene: TRBV27; J gene: TRBJ2-5; CDR3 protein: ASSLFGQETQY
V gene: TRBV18; J gene: TRBJ2-7; CDR3 protein: ASSPTEGSLGDEQY
V gene: TRBV6-2/TRBV6-3; J gene: TRBJ2-3; CDR3 protein: AGSYSQGAETQY
V gene: TRBV18; J gene: TRBJ2-7; CDR3 protein: ASSPRGGGEPGRRGEQY
V gene: TRBV5-1; J gene: TRBJ1-1; CDR3 protein: ASSSRGDTEAF
V gene: TRBV28; J gene: TRBJ1-2; CDR3 protein: ASRRQGDPSGGYT